This entry features one T cell receptor beta chain sequence. Its antigen is not known. The data were taken from a study of PD-1 blockade in classical Hodgkin lymphoma. Findings of the study overall: The repertoire differences lack a defined cause, possibly disease activity or prior therapy.

Germline CDR1 reads MNHEY; CDR2 reads SVGAGI. V was cut by 6 bases and J by 4 bases, with 15 bases left in between. The CDR3 consists of 14 residues. Assay used: immunoSEQ multiplex PCR; TCRdb lists only in-frame clones, some missing. The repertoire holds 20,000 to 30,000 clones, approximately 81% seen once, with 8% to 8.5% in the top ten. Every patient experienced relapse after autologous stem cell transplantation, and brentuximab vedotin exposure varied. The chain uses TRBV6-5 and TRBJ1-1; D unresolved. The sequenced sample was peripheral blood mononuclear cells (PBMCs), obtained before the second cycle of nivolumab. The receptor was isolated from a human donor with classical Hodgkin lymphoma. The DNA of the CDR3 is TGTGCCAGCAGCCGTACGGGCTCGAGCACTGAAGCTTTCTTT. It is translated as CASSRTGSSTEAFF.